The 27 T cell receptor beta chains below come from one sample, sequenced in a study of cytomegalovirus exposure and HLA in healthy donors. PCR used 60 Vbeta primers and 13 Jbeta primers. The method was immunoSEQ multiplex PCR; TCRdb's version includes in-frame clones alone and lacks a portion of them. The table records approximately 160,000 clones, 60% to 80% of them present only once. The sequenced sample consisted of PBMCs. The receptor source for this set is a middle-aged woman in good health and CMV-seropositive.

The chain has TRBV28 and TRBJ1-2, with 9 bases fitting TRBD1. The CDR3 consists of 12 residues. With V trimmed by 7 bases and J by 7 bases, 4 bases remained unmatched. Germline CDR1 and CDR2: MDHEN and SYDVKM. CDR3 sequence: CASTQTGGGYTF. The CDR3 nucleotides read TGTGCCAGCACCCAGACAGGGGGTGGCTACACCTTC.

The chain carries TRBV5-4 and TRBJ1-2, with 7 bases aligning to TRBD1. Germline-derived CDR1 and CDR2 are SGHNT and YYREEE (reference sequence). V lost 4 bases and J lost 6; bases outside the gene matches: 6. CDR3 size: 13 residues. The CDR3 nucleotides are TGTGCCAGCAGCCTAATCACAGGGGATGGCTACACCTTC. Its protein product is CASSLITGDGYTF. The variable domain in full, completed from reference TRBV5-4 and TRBJ1-2, reads ETGVTQSPTHLIKTRGQQVTLRCSSQSGHNTVSWYQQALGQGPQFIFQYYREEENGRGNFPPRFSGLQFPNYSSELNVNALELDDSALYLCASSLITGDGYTFGSGTRLTVV.

In its sample, this clone was seen once. The rearrangement links TRBV29-1 to TRBJ2-7; the D gene is possibly TRBD2 (6 bases). CDR1 is SQVTM and CDR2 is ANQGSEA in the germline V gene. This CDR3 contains 11 residues. Deletions cut 7 bases from V and 7 bases from J, with 14 bases between. CDR3 coding DNA: TGCAGCGCATACCGGGACTTAGAGCAGTACTTC. Protein sequence: CSAYRDLEQYF.

V is TRBV28 and J is TRBJ1-2; maybe TRBD1 (6 bases). Germline CDR1 is MDHEN and CDR2 is SYDVKM. Trimming removed 6 bases at V and 8 bases at J, with 22 bases between. The CDR3 spans 15 residues. The CDR3 DNA follows: TGTGCCAGCAGAGTAGGGGGGGCCACGGGGGGAGGCTACACCTTC. This encodes CASRVGGATGGGYTF.

The V and J genes are TRBV19 and TRBJ2-2, with 9 bases aligning to TRBD1. Germline assignment: CDR1 LNHDA and CDR2 SQIVND (reference sequence). Trimming cost V 10 bases and J 4 bases; bases outside gene matches: 10. There are 15 residues in the CDR3. CDR3 residues: CATDRGARATGELFF. The CDR3 DNA follows: TGTGCCACCGACAGGGGGGCGAGGGCCACCGGGGAGCTGTTTTTT. The full variable domain, completed using reference TRBV19 and TRBJ2-2, is DGGITQSPKYLFRKEGQNVTLSCEQNLNHDAMYWYRQDPGQGLRLIYYSQIVNDFQKGDIAEGYSVSREKKESFPLTVTSAQKNPTAFYLCATDRGARATGELFFGEGSRLTVL.

The CDR3 DNA is TGCGCCAGCAGCCAAGCCTTGGGGGGGAACTATGGCTACACCTTC. Encoded protein: CASSQALGGNYGYTF. The chain carries TRBV4-1 and TRBJ1-2, with D possibly TRBD1 on 5 matching bases. The CDR3 extends over 15 amino acids. Trimming cost V 1 base and J 2 bases, with 11 bases left between them. Germline CDR1 and CDR2: MGHRA and YSYEKL.

As DNA, the CDR3 is TGTGCCAGCAGGGAGAAGACAGGGGCCCTCTCCTACAATGAGCAGTTCTTC. This translates into CASREKTGALSYNEQFF. This rearrangement joins TRBV5-4 to TRBJ2-1, with 8 bases fitting TRBD1. Losses at the gene ends were 5 bases for V and 0 bases for J; bases not matched to a gene: 10. This CDR3 is built from 17 residues. Germline CDR1 reads SGHNT; CDR2 reads YYREEE (reference sequence).

The chain combines TRBV28 with TRBJ2-5, with 8 bases aligning to TRBD1. This CDR3 comprises 16 residues. The V and J ends lost 6 bases and 5 bases, in that order; junction bases with no gene match: 14. From germline, CDR1 is MDHEN and CDR2 SYDVKM. This CDR3 reads CASSPSRRTGLETQYF. Here the CDR3 DNA reads TGTGCCAGCAGCCCCTCCCGTCGGACAGGGCTTGAGACCCAGTACTTC.

The rearrangement links TRBV2 to TRBJ2-2, with 9 positions matching TRBD1. Germline CDR1 SNHLY, CDR2 FYNNEI. The CDR3 length is 15 residues. After removal of 7 bases from V and 8 bases from J, the junction contained 11 bases not matched to a gene. CDR3 amino acids: CASTGRTGVGGELFF. The DNA of the CDR3 is TGTGCCAGCACAGGGAGGACAGGGGTAGGAGGGGAGCTGTTTTTT. Supplemented by reference TRBV2 and TRBJ2-2, the full variable domain reads EPEVTQTPSHQVTQMGQEVILRCVPISNHLYFYWYRQILGQKVEFLVSFYNNEISEKSEIFDDQFSVERPDGSNFTLKIRSTKLEDSAMYFCASTGRTGVGGELFFGEGSRLTVL.

The V gene is TRBV6-5, the J gene TRBJ2-1; a weak D match, TRBD2 (7 bases). The CDR3 spans 13 residues. V was cut by 7 bases and J by 7 bases, with 14 bases left in between. Germline CDR1 MNHEY, CDR2 SVGAGI. CDR3 sequence (DNA): TGTGCCAGCAACGGGGGGCCTCGTAATGAGCAGTTCTTC. Residues: CASNGGPRNEQFF.

This chain joins TRBV4-3 and TRBJ2-7; 12 bases map to TRBD1. V gave up 3 bases and J gave up 6 bases; unmatched junction bases: 6. Germline CDR1 LGHNA, CDR2 YSLEER. CDR3 size: 15 residues. CDR3 amino acids: CASSHVGQGAGEQYF. The CDR3 DNA reads as TGCGCCAGCAGCCACGTGGGACAGGGGGCTGGCGAGCAGTACTTC.

The chain couples TRBV11-2 to TRBJ2-7; 15 bases are a match to TRBD2. The CDR3 loop spans 17 amino acids. Trimming cost V 5 bases and J 3 bases; bases outside gene matches: 8. In germline, CDR1 is SGHAT, CDR2 FQNNGV. The CDR3 nucleotides read TGTGCCAGCAGCCTACCACTGGGACTAGCGGGAGGCTACGAGCAGTACTTC. Translated, it gives CASSLPLGLAGGYEQYF.

The V gene is TRBV10-3, the J gene TRBJ2-5, with D possibly matching TRBD1 (8 bases). The V gene's germline CDR1 is ENHRY and CDR2 SYGVKD. This CDR3 is built from 13 residues. Trimming shortened V by 7 bases and J by 4 bases, and 13 bases separated the two germline ends. The CDR3 coding sequence is TGTGCCATCAAACAGGGGGAGGGAGAGACCCAGTACTTC. Protein sequence: CAIKQGEGETQYF.

The count of this clone is one. The DNA of the CDR3 is TGTGCCAGCAGCTTAACCCGGGGACAGTCTTACGAGCAGTACTTC. It encodes CASSLTRGQSYEQYF. The chain joins TRBV11-3 to TRBJ2-7, with 7 bases that match TRBD1. The germline CDR1 and CDR2 sequences are SGHNT and YENEEA. The CDR3 covers 15 residues. With V trimmed by 2 bases and J by 4 bases, 8 bases remained unmatched.

The V call is TRBV4-1, the J call TRBJ1-4; D unclear. Germline loops: CDR1 MGHRA, CDR2 YSYEKL. The length of the CDR3 is 17 residues. Trimming took 0 bases from V and 8 from J, leaving 19 bases between them. The CDR3 here is CASSQDLWREEIEKLFF. CDR3 DNA: TGCGCCAGCAGCCAAGACCTGTGGCGCGAGGAAATAGAAAAACTGTTTTTT.

The chain couples TRBV4-3 to TRBJ2-2, with 7 bases identical to TRBD1. This CDR3 contains 15 residues. V was clipped by 1 base and J by 5 bases; unmatched bases: 4. CDR1 LGHNA and CDR2 YSLEER come from the germline V gene. CDR3 bases: TGCGCCAGCAGCCAAGGAGGGGGCCGGACCGGGGAGCTGTTTTTT. Its translation is CASSQGGGRTGELFF.

The rearrangement links TRBV6-5 to TRBJ1-6, with D perhaps matching TRBD1 (5 bases). Trimming removed 3 bases at V and 4 bases at J, with 13 bases between. Germline-derived CDR1 and CDR2 are MNHEY and SVGAGI. This CDR3 region has 16 residues. This CDR3 is CASSYDQQGYNSPLHF. CDR3 nucleotides: TGTGCCAGCAGTTATGACCAGCAGGGATATAATTCACCCCTCCACTTT.

The chain combines TRBV10-1 with TRBJ2-5; no reliable D call. Trimming shortened V by 2 bases and J by 5 bases, and 9 bases separated the two germline ends. CDR3 length: 13 residues. The germline V gene encodes CDR1 WNHNN and CDR2 SYGVQD (reference sequence). The CDR3 nucleotides are TGCGCCAGCAGTGAGACTCCCGAGGAGACCCAGTACTTC. The encoded protein is CASSETPEETQYF.

V usage is TRBV6-6 and J usage is TRBJ2-2; perhaps TRBD1 as D (5 bases). The germline gives CDR1 MNHNY, CDR2 SVGAGI (reference sequence). The CDR3 is 16 residues long. Trimming pared 0 bases from V and 8 bases from J, leaving 16 bases between. The CDR3 nucleotides read TGTGCCAGCAGTTACTCGGCTCAGGACATGGGGGGGGAGCTGTTTTTT. As protein: CASSYSAQDMGGELFF.

This clone showed up just a few times. This chain links TRBV7-9 with TRBJ2-1; 12 bases line up with TRBD2. V gave up 5 bases and J gave up 5 bases; unmatched junction bases: 4. CDR1 and CDR2 from the germline V gene are SEHNR and FQNEAQ (reference sequence). The CDR3 runs 15 residues. Here the CDR3 reads CASSPRLAGDNEQFF. The CDR3, as DNA: TGTGCCAGCAGCCCCAGACTAGCGGGAGACAATGAGCAGTTCTTC.

The CDR3 coding sequence is TGCGCCAGCAGCCAAGATATACCAGCGGGGTTAAGCACAGATACGCAGTATTTT. Translation gives CASSQDIPAGLSTDTQYF. This chain uses TRBV4-3 with TRBJ2-3; 7 bases agree with TRBD2. The V gene end was trimmed by 0 bases and the J gene end by 0 bases; junction bases not matched to a gene: 9. Per the germline V gene, CDR1 is LGHNA and CDR2 is YSLEER. The CDR3 extends over 18 amino acids.

This clone was observed a few times. The J gene is TRBJ2-7, the V gene TRBV7-2; possible D gene TRBD1, 5 bases. The ends were cut back, 3 bases at V and 1 base at J, with 10 bases in the middle. CDR1 and CDR2 from the germline V gene are SGHTA and FQGNSA. CDR3 length equals 14 residues. The CDR3 sequence is CASSFIQESYEQYF. In nucleotides, the CDR3 is TGTGCCAGCAGCTTCATACAGGAATCCTACGAGCAGTACTTC.

This clone has just one count. The chain combines TRBV4-1 with TRBJ1-5, with D unresolved. CDR1 and CDR2 (germline): MGHRA, YSYEKL. The CDR3 is 16 residues long. V was cut by 0 bases and J by 2 bases, with 11 bases left in between. The CDR3, as DNA: TGCGCCAGCAGCCAAGATAATTTGAGGGGCAATCAGCCCCAGCATTTT. It translates to CASSQDNLRGNQPQHF.

The rearrangement links TRBV6-1 to TRBJ1-5; TRBD1 is a possible D gene (5 bases). Germline assignment: CDR1 MNHNS and CDR2 SASEGT. Trimming took off 4 bases at V and 3 bases at J, with 10 bases between the two ends. CDR3 length: 14 amino acids. The DNA for the CDR3 is TGTGCCAGCAGTGGGTATGGGGCCAATCAGCCCCAGCATTTT. Protein product: CASSGYGANQPQHF.

The V gene is TRBV7-2, the J gene TRBJ1-2; D is ambiguous. From germline, CDR1 is SGHTA and CDR2 FQGNSA. The CDR3 loop spans 13 amino acids. V gave up 1 base and J gave up 8 bases, with 11 bases separating them. The CDR3, as DNA: TGTGCCAGCAGCTTAGTTAGGGCGGGAGGCTACACCTTC. It codes for CASSLVRAGGYTF.

V usage is TRBV7-6 and J usage is TRBJ2-3; a possible D gene is TRBD1 (6 bases). V lost 1 base and J lost 2, with 7 bases in between. Germline-derived CDR1 and CDR2 are SGHVS and FNYEAQ. The CDR3 is 14 residues long. CDR3 sequence (DNA): TGTGCCAGCAGCTTAGGGACAGTCACAGATACGCAGTATTTT. Protein: CASSLGTVTDTQYF.

The V and J genes are TRBV19 and TRBJ2-1; TRBD2 agrees at 16 bases. Per the germline V gene, CDR1 is LNHDA and CDR2 is SQIVND (reference sequence). This CDR3 has 18 residues. The junction had 13 bases not matched to a gene; V was cut back by 7 bases and J by 7 bases. The CDR3, as DNA: TGTGCCAGTACCTCGGGACTAGCGGGAGGGGAGTTATGGAATGAGCAGTTCTTC. It translates to CASTSGLAGGELWNEQFF.